These 10 T cell receptor beta chains originate from one sample sequenced in a study of blood T cell repertoires in COVID-19. Data came from immunoSEQ multiplex PCR; TCRdb stores just in-frame clones and leaves some out. Of around 100,000 clones listed, roughly 89% were seen once; the top ten hold roughly 2.1%. Sequencing used peripheral blood. The source is a woman in her forties or fifties with COVID-19, enrolled during active disease.

The rearrangement joins TRBV5-8 to TRBJ1-5; maybe TRBD1 (5 bases). The CDR3 consists of 17 residues. CDR1 SGHTS and CDR2 YDEGEE come from the germline V gene. V was cut by 0 bases and J by 0 bases, with 13 bases left in between. CDR3 loop: CASSLGRGSYSNQPQHF. Written as DNA, the CDR3 is TGTGCCAGCAGCTTGGGGAGGGGCAGTTATAGCAATCAGCCCCAGCATTTT.

The table lists this clone with a count of one. This chain joins TRBV10-3 and TRBJ1-1, with a weak D call TRBD1 (5 bases). Trimming shortened V by 10 bases and J by 1 base, and 13 bases separated the two germline ends. The CDR3 is 13 residues long. Per the germline V gene, CDR1 is ENHRY and CDR2 is SYGVKD. CDR3 DNA: TGTGCCACCTCCGGGACTGGGAACACTGAAGCTTTCTTT. As protein: CATSGTGNTEAFF.

The chain links TRBV13 to TRBJ2-1; D unresolved. The CDR3 loop spans 13 amino acids. V lost 3 bases to trimming and J lost 10 bases, with 13 bases between them. Germline-derived CDR1 and CDR2 are PRHDT and FYEKMQ (reference sequence). CDR3 DNA: TGTGCCAGCAGCTTCCAAACCCTAGGAGAGCAGTTCTTC. Amino acids: CASSFQTLGEQFF.

CDR3 residues: CASSNRGTGDNYGYTF. CDR3 nucleotide sequence: TGTGCCAGTAGTAATAGGGGAACAGGCGATAACTATGGCTACACCTTC. This chain joins TRBV19 and TRBJ1-2, with D possibly matching TRBD1 (5 bases). Trimming left V 4 bases short and J 1 base short, with 16 bases between. Germline assignment: CDR1 LNHDA and CDR2 SQIVND (reference sequence). The CDR3 spans 16 residues.

The V and J genes are TRBV7-9 and TRBJ1-4, with no clear D. The CDR3 runs 15 residues. V lost 5 bases, J lost 1 base, and 11 bases lay in between. Per germline, CDR1 SEHNR and CDR2 FQNEAQ (reference sequence). The DNA for the CDR3 is TGTGCCAGCAGCCCTACGGGTGTAACTAATGAAAAACTGTTTTTT. The encoded protein is CASSPTGVTNEKLFF.

This clone was counted once. V and J are TRBV11-2 and TRBJ2-7; 9 positions match TRBD1. From germline, CDR1 is SGHAT and CDR2 FQNNGV. J lost 7 bases, V lost 1 base, and 8 bases had no gene match. The CDR3 has 15 residues. The CDR3 DNA follows: TGTGCCAGCAGCTTAGGCGGGACAGGGTCTCGAGAGCAGTACGTC. This codes for CASSLGGTGSREQYV.

This clone was picked up a small number of times. The chain joins TRBV7-3 to TRBJ2-1; 8 bases are a match to TRBD2. Germline CDR1 is SGHTA and CDR2 is FQGTGA. The junction had 19 bases not matched to a gene; V was cut back by 5 bases and J by 10 bases. The CDR3 sequence is 17 residues long. CDR3 sequence reads: CASSPSVSSGALGEQFF. CDR3 nucleotides: TGTGCCAGCAGCCCCTCCGTAAGTAGCGGGGCCCTAGGGGAGCAGTTCTTC.

The chain employs TRBV5-4 and TRBJ1-1; D possibly corresponds to TRBD1 (5 bases). This CDR3 comprises 12 residues. Per the germline V gene, CDR1 is SGHNT and CDR2 is YYREEE (reference sequence). V was trimmed by 3 bases and J by 5 bases, leaving 8 bases between them. CDR3 region: CASSSRQTEAFF. DNA of the CDR3: TGTGCCAGCAGCTCCCGACAGACTGAAGCTTTCTTT. Combining the CDR3 with reference TRBV5-4 and TRBJ1-1 gives the whole variable domain ETGVTQSPTHLIKTRGQQVTLRCSSQSGHNTVSWYQQALGQGPQFIFQYYREEENGRGNFPPRFSGLQFPNYSSELNVNALELDDSALYLCASSSRQTEAFFGQGTRLTVV.

CDR3 DNA: TGTGCCACCAGTGAGACCGACAGGGGGCGAACTAATGAAAAACTGTTTTTT. Translation: CATSETDRGRTNEKLFF. The chain recombines TRBV24-1 with TRBJ1-4; 10 bases match TRBD1. The V segment lost 4 bases and the J segment 1 base; nucleotides outside the gene matches: 5. The CDR3 covers 17 residues. Germline CDR1 KGHDR, CDR2 SFDVKD.

The rearrangement joins TRBV30 to TRBJ2-7; a possible D gene is TRBD1 (5 bases). V was shortened by 0 bases and J by 4 bases, with 10 bases between the two germline ends. This CDR3 is built from 13 residues. Germline V gene data show CDR1 as GTSNPN and CDR2 as SVGIG (reference sequence). This CDR3 is CAWSVSGKYEQYV. Here the CDR3 DNA reads TGTGCCTGGAGTGTCTCAGGGAAGTACGAGCAGTACGTC.